These 11 T cell receptor beta chains were all obtained from the same sample, sequenced in a study of technical replicates of blood from a handful of donors. Generated by immunoSEQ multiplex PCR, the TCRdb table keeps only in-frame clones and is missing some. The sample has nearly 80,000 clones, around nine tenths seen once. Sequenced material: T cells isolated from PBMCs. The origin of the receptors is a human donor in good health.

This chain joins TRBV5-4 and TRBJ1-2; weak D call: TRBD1 (5 bases). This CDR3 region has 13 residues. CDR1 and CDR2 (germline): SGHNT, YYREEE (reference sequence). V shed 4 bases and J shed 1 base, with 8 bases lying between them. The CDR3 sequence: CASSLQDNYGYTF. CDR3 nucleotides: TGTGCCAGCAGCCTACAGGATAACTATGGCTACACCTTC.

The V gene is TRBV28, the J gene TRBJ2-1; D ambiguous. V was pared by 4 bases and J by 8 bases, with 3 bases between. The CDR3 loop spans 10 amino acids. Germline loops: CDR1 MDHEN, CDR2 SYDVKM. The DNA for the CDR3 is TGTGCCAGCAGTTCTTATGAGCAGTTCTTC. This codes for CASSSYEQFF.

This clone was recorded a few times. V gene TRBV19 combines with J gene TRBJ2-5; 10 nucleotides match TRBD1. CDR1 is LNHDA, CDR2 SQIVND, per germline (reference sequence). V was pared by 5 bases and J by 7 bases, with 7 bases of the junction left unmatched. CDR3 length: 14 amino acids. The CDR3 protein is CASSAGTGDGTQYF. In DNA form, the CDR3 reads TGTGCCAGTAGTGCCGGGACAGGGGACGGGACCCAGTACTTC.

The chain has TRBV30 and TRBJ2-5, with 11 nucleotides matching TRBD2. This CDR3 spans 17 amino acids. With 0 bases clipped from V and 7 bases from J, the junction kept 13 bases outside the gene matches. Germline CDR1 is GTSNPN and CDR2 is SVGIG (reference sequence). CDR3 DNA: TGTGCCTGGAGTGTAAGGGCCTTAGCGGGAGGGATCGGGACCCAGTACTTC. Its translation: CAWSVRALAGGIGTQYF.

This clone was counted between two and nine times. V gene TRBV5-1 combines with J gene TRBJ2-2, with D possibly TRBD2 on 5 matching bases. The CDR3 is 14 residues long. Germline values: CDR1 SGHRS, CDR2 YFSETQ. V lost 4 bases to trimming and J lost 1 base, with 8 bases between them. The CDR3 sequence is CASSTGLNTGELFF. The CDR3 DNA reads TGCGCCAGCAGCACCGGACTGAACACCGGGGAGCTGTTTTTT.

The chain joins TRBV19 to TRBJ1-4; D is uncertain. Trimming stripped 4 bases from V and 4 bases from J, with 13 bases between. Germline lookup yields CDR1 LNHDA and CDR2 SQIVND (reference sequence). The CDR3 is 15 residues long. CDR3 nucleotides: TGTGCCAGTAGTACCGCCGGGAGTTATAATGAAAAACTGTTTTTT. Protein product: CASSTAGSYNEKLFF.

The chain employs TRBV6-5 and TRBJ1-2; 7 bases align to TRBD1. V lost 5 bases, J lost 12 bases, and 18 bases stayed unmatched. The CDR3 has 15 amino acids. In germline, CDR1 is MNHEY, CDR2 SVGAGI. CDR3: CASSHRVRDRSIDTF. CDR3 bases: TGTGCCAGCAGTCACAGGGTCCGGGACAGAAGTATTGACACCTTC.

This clone came up once. This rearrangement joins TRBV5-1 to TRBJ1-1; 8 bases match TRBD1. CDR3 length equals 18 residues. The germline V gene encodes CDR1 SGHRS and CDR2 YFSETQ. V lost 4 bases to trimming and J lost 1 base; unmatched junction nucleotides: 15. The CDR3 bases are TGCGCCAGCAGCGCGATGCCAGCAGGGGGCGCGGGGAACACTGAAGCTTTCTTT. This translates into CASSAMPAGGAGNTEAFF.

V gene TRBV7-8 combines with J gene TRBJ2-2; D is ambiguous. Deletions cut 6 bases from V and 4 bases from J, with 15 bases between. Germline assignment: CDR1 SGHVS and CDR2 FQNEAQ. The CDR3 has 15 amino acids. CDR3 protein: CASSLDGRVTGELFF. CDR3 nucleotide sequence: TGTGCCAGCAGTCTGGATGGCCGGGTCACCGGGGAGCTGTTTTTT.

CDR3 amino acids: CASSLIRDTQYF. In DNA, the CDR3 is TGTGCCAGCAGTTTAATTCGAGATACGCAGTATTTT. The gene calls are TRBV28 and TRBJ2-3; D gene unclear. Germline CDR1 is MDHEN and CDR2 is SYDVKM. V lost 2 bases and J 5 bases, leaving 5 bases between the germline ends. This CDR3 is 12 amino acids long.

The chain carries TRBV2 and TRBJ2-7; D is uncertain. V was shortened by 8 bases and J by 6 bases, with 8 bases between the two germline ends. This CDR3 has 10 amino acids. Germline V gene data show CDR1 as SNHLY and CDR2 as FYNNEI. The CDR3 is CASQASEQYF. CDR3 sequence (DNA): TGTGCCAGCCAAGCCTCCGAGCAGTACTTC.